These 9 T cell receptor beta chains were all obtained from the same sample, sequenced in a study of cytomegalovirus exposure and HLA in healthy donors. Primers for the PCR totalled 60 Vbeta and 13 Jbeta. Using immunoSEQ multiplex PCR, the repertoire was profiled, and TCRdb retains in-frame clones only, with some absent. The sample consists of about 250,000 clones, 80% to 95% of them appearing once. The sequenced material came from PBMCs. The receptors shown here come from a girl aged 2-10 years in good health and CMV-seronegative.

The J gene is TRBJ2-1, the V gene TRBV7-9; 8 bases agree with TRBD2. This CDR3 is built from 16 residues. The V and J ends lost 5 bases and 3 bases, in that order; junction bases with no gene match: 9. CDR1 is SEHNR, CDR2 FQNEAQ, per germline (reference sequence). The CDR3: CASSTLTGLDYNEQFF. The CDR3 nucleotides read TGTGCCAGCAGCACCCTTACGGGACTAGACTACAATGAGCAGTTCTTC.

The CDR3: CASSPGEGRSEKLFF. In DNA form, the CDR3 reads TGTGCCAGCAGCCCTGGCGAGGGCAGGAGTGAAAAACTGTTTTTT. The chain joins TRBV5-4 to TRBJ1-4, with unresolved D. Between the trimmed V and J ends, which lost 4 bases and 7 bases, there was a span of 17 bases. Germline V gives CDR1 SGHNT, CDR2 YYREEE (reference sequence). This CDR3 spans 15 amino acids. The full variable domain, completed using reference TRBV5-4 and TRBJ1-4, is ETGVTQSPTHLIKTRGQQVTLRCSSQSGHNTVSWYQQALGQGPQFIFQYYREEENGRGNFPPRFSGLQFPNYSSELNVNALELDDSALYLCASSPGEGRSEKLFFGSGTQLSVL.

V gene TRBV10-2 combines with J gene TRBJ2-6; TRBD1 aligns across 7 bases. The V and J ends lost 6 bases and 4 bases, in that order; junction bases with no gene match: 9. CDR3 length equals 16 residues. The germline V gene has CDR1 WSHSY and CDR2 SAAADI. DNA for the CDR3: TGCGCCAGCAGAGTTGCCGAGGGGGCCGGGGCCAACGTCCTGACTTTC. Protein: CASRVAEGAGANVLTF.

V usage is TRBV7-9 and J usage is TRBJ2-7; 8 positions match TRBD1. The V gene end was trimmed by 1 base and the J gene end by 12 bases; junction bases not matched to a gene: 5. The CDR3 length is 12 residues. The V gene's germline CDR1 is SEHNR and CDR2 FQNEAQ (reference sequence). This chain's CDR3 is CASSLEDRVRYF. The CDR3 nucleotides are TGTGCCAGCAGCTTAGAGGACAGGGTGAGGTACTTC.

The V and J genes are TRBV6-1 and TRBJ2-1; possibly TRBD1 for D (5 bases). Trimming left V 9 bases short and J 1 base short, with 16 bases between. The CDR3 is 15 residues long. Germline assignment: CDR1 MNHNS and CDR2 SASEGT. CDR3 coding DNA: TGTGCCAGTACCCCCGGACATTCTTCCTACAATGAGCAGTTCTTC. Translated, it gives CASTPGHSSYNEQFF.

The CDR3 spells CASSNPPGQGAGELFF. The DNA of the CDR3 is TGTGCCAGCAGCAACCCCCCGGGACAGGGGGCCGGGGAGCTGTTTTTT. V usage is TRBV5-4 and J usage is TRBJ2-2; TRBD1 agrees at 11 bases. V was clipped by 4 bases and J by 6 bases; unmatched bases: 8. From germline, CDR1 is SGHNT and CDR2 YYREEE (reference sequence). The CDR3 sequence is 16 residues long.

A single count supports this clone. This chain links TRBV2 with TRBJ2-7; D is possibly TRBD2 (5 bases). Germline V lookup: CDR1 SNHLY, CDR2 FYNNEI. The CDR3 spans 15 residues. Trimming removed 7 bases at V and 3 bases at J, with 19 bases between. CDR3 bases: TGTGCCAGCACCGAAATGGGAGTTGGGGTCTACGAGCAGTACTTC. It translates to CASTEMGVGVYEQYF.

The CDR3 region has the DNA TGTGCCAGCAGTTATTTACAGGCCACAGATACGCAGTATTTT. It translates to CASSYLQATDTQYF. This rearrangement joins TRBV6-5 to TRBJ2-3, with D possibly being TRBD1 (5 bases). Germline CDR1 is MNHEY and CDR2 is SVGAGI. V lost 3 bases to trimming and J lost 2 bases, with 9 bases between them. The CDR3 sequence is 14 residues long.

V is TRBV7-9 and J is TRBJ2-7, with 8 bases that match TRBD2. Germline V gene lookup returns CDR1 SEHNR and CDR2 FQNEAQ (reference sequence). This CDR3 is built from 16 residues. V gave up 2 bases and J gave up 5 bases; unmatched junction bases: 11. CDR3 in amino acids: CASSLIPGLDFNEQYF. DNA for the CDR3: TGTGCCAGCAGCTTAATCCCGGGACTAGATTTCAACGAGCAGTACTTC.